The next 10 T cell receptor beta chains were all read from a single sample in a study of blood T cell repertoires in COVID-19. Sequencing was performed with immunoSEQ multiplex PCR; in TCRdb, only in-frame clones are kept and a portion is missing. This table holds tens of thousands of clones, around 92% found once. Sequences were obtained from peripheral blood. Receptor source: a woman aged 60-75 years with active COVID-19.

This clone was counted once. The rearrangement uses TRBV5-8 and TRBJ2-6, with a tentative D call TRBD1 (6 bases). CDR3 length: 17 amino acids. V was clipped by 0 bases and J by 0 bases, with 10 bases between them. Per germline, CDR1 SGHTS and CDR2 YDEGEE. The DNA of the CDR3 is TGTGCCAGCAGCTTGGTACAGGGAATCTCTGGGGCCAACGTCCTGACTTTC. Protein product: CASSLVQGISGANVLTF.

The chain joins TRBV19 to TRBJ1-4; 11 bases agree with TRBD1. The junction had 2 bases not matched to a gene; V was cut back by 4 bases and J by 4 bases. The CDR3 totals 15 residues. Germline CDR1 LNHDA, CDR2 SQIVND (reference sequence). CDR3 coding DNA: TGTGCCAGTAGTACCGGGACAGGGGGTAATGAAAAACTGTTTTTT. The encoded protein is CASSTGTGGNEKLFF.

The gene calls are TRBV15 and TRBJ1-3, with 7 nucleotides matching TRBD1. V was pared by 5 bases and J by 5 bases, with 9 bases of the junction left unmatched. In germline, CDR1 is LNHNV, CDR2 YYDKDF (reference sequence). The CDR3 runs to 15 residues. The CDR3 reads CATSGLDRDRNTIYF. CDR3 bases: TGTGCCACCAGCGGGTTAGACAGGGACAGAAACACCATATATTTT.

The chain carries TRBV28 and TRBJ2-7; 7 nucleotides line up with TRBD2. This CDR3 has 15 amino acids. V shed 6 bases and J 0 bases; nucleotides not matched to a gene: 8. Germline CDR1 MDHEN, CDR2 SYDVKM. The CDR3 nucleotides read TGTGCCAGCAGAAGGGGACTATCAAGCTCCTACGAGCAGTACTTC. Residues: CASRRGLSSSYEQYF.

The genes are TRBV7-2 and TRBJ1-3; tentatively, D is TRBD1 (6 bases). This CDR3 region has 14 residues. CDR1 and CDR2 (germline): SGHTA, FQGNSA. Deletions cut 4 bases from V and 1 base from J, with 8 bases between. As DNA, the CDR3 is TGTGCCAGCAGCTCTGGACAGTCTGGAAACACCATATATTTT. This gives the protein CASSSGQSGNTIYF.

V gene TRBV28 combines with J gene TRBJ1-2; D is possibly TRBD1 (6 bases). CDR3 size: 15 residues. The V and J ends lost 5 bases and 3 bases respectively, with 16 bases between them. Germline V lookup: CDR1 MDHEN, CDR2 SYDVKM. The CDR3 region is CASSAYGQSYYGYTF. In nucleotides, the CDR3 is TGTGCCAGCAGTGCTTACGGACAGTCTTACTATGGCTACACCTTC.

This clone was observed a single time. The CDR3 reads CASSFPGTEAFF. DNA for the CDR3: TGTGCCAGCAGTTTCCCGGGAACTGAAGCTTTCTTT. V usage is TRBV12-3 or TRBV12-4 and J usage is TRBJ1-1; D uncertain. V was shortened by 3 bases and J by 5 bases, with 7 bases between the two germline ends. The CDR3 has 12 amino acids.

V usage is TRBV6-6 and J usage is TRBJ1-3; a weak D match, TRBD1 (6 bases). The CDR3 is made up of 14 amino acids. CDR1 and CDR2 (germline): MNHNY, SVGAGI (reference sequence). V lost 4 bases to trimming and J lost 0 bases, with 7 bases between them. The CDR3: CASSWTVSGNTIYF. The CDR3 nucleotides are TGTGCCAGCAGTTGGACAGTCTCTGGAAACACCATATATTTT.

The CDR3 nucleotides are TGTGCCAGCAGTTTCCAGGGGAGCTATGGCTACACCTTC. This codes for CASSFQGSYGYTF. The chain uses TRBV28 and TRBJ1-2; D is perhaps TRBD1 (6 bases). The CDR3 runs to 13 residues. The V end lost 3 bases, the J end lost 4 bases, and 9 bases lay between the germline ends. From germline, CDR1 is MDHEN and CDR2 SYDVKM.

The rearrangement uses TRBV5-1 and TRBJ1-1, with D hard to call. V gave up 0 bases and J gave up 4 bases, with 10 bases separating them. This CDR3 is 14 amino acids long. Germline values: CDR1 SGHRS, CDR2 YFSETQ. CDR3 sequence (DNA): TGCGCCAGCAGCTTGGCCAGGTACAGCACTGAAGCTTTCTTT. This sequence encodes CASSLARYSTEAFF.